This record concerns one T cell receptor (beta chain) sequence. The antigen is unknown. This entry comes from a study of shared clonotypes between healthy human individuals. Clones were sequenced by immunoSEQ multiplex PCR, and TCRdb holds only the in-frame ones, with some missing. The sample has 2,500,000 or so clones, roughly nine tenths seen once; the top ten hold roughly 0.14%. The germline V gene encodes CDR1 SGHAT and CDR2 FQNNGV. The CDR3 is 15 amino acids. Trimming took 0 bases from V and 4 from J, leaving 13 bases between them. Study findings and constraints: What naive subsets generally showed was a larger estimated richness than memory subsets showed. The naive CD4 repertoires of a handful of donors were compared, and approximately 5.3% of clonotypes were shared.

The donors, healthy adults who were HIV-negative, had experienced no recent acute infections or vaccinations. This receptor was obtained from a man in his late teens or twenties in good health. The sample was naive CD4+ T cells sorted from blood. Stated subset: CD45RA+ positively selected. The chain has TRBV11-2 and TRBJ2-7; D not resolved. For the CDR3, the DNA is TGTGCCAGCAGCTTAGAGGCAGGACCACAGTACGAGCAGTACTTC. It translates to CASSLEAGPQYEQYF.